In its sample, the clone carrying this T cell receptor beta chain was seen many times. The data were obtained in a study of T cells in Graves' hyperthyroidism and ophthalmopathy. TCR beta CDR3 region amplification was performed from RNA transcripts. The HTBI set primed first-round TCR CDR3 RT-PCR. Using its own MiXCR run on the multiplex PCR reads, TCRdb lists one record per CDR3 protein. This sample has about 640,000 distinct CDR3 sequences, with around 21% found just once. Germline V gene lookup returns CDR1 SGHRS and CDR2 YFSETQ. With 2 bases clipped from V and 0 bases from J, the junction kept 7 bases outside the gene matches. The CDR3 has 18 amino acids.

Sequencing was carried out using blood. V and J are TRBV5-1 and TRBJ2-1; TRBD2 aligns across 11 bases. This clonotype was sampled from a man aged 25-45 years with Graves' ophthalmopathy. This CDR3 reads CASSFKTSGASSYNEQFF. The CDR3 DNA reads as TGCGCCAGCAGCTTTAAGACTAGCGGGGCGAGCTCCTACAATGAGCAGTTCTTC.